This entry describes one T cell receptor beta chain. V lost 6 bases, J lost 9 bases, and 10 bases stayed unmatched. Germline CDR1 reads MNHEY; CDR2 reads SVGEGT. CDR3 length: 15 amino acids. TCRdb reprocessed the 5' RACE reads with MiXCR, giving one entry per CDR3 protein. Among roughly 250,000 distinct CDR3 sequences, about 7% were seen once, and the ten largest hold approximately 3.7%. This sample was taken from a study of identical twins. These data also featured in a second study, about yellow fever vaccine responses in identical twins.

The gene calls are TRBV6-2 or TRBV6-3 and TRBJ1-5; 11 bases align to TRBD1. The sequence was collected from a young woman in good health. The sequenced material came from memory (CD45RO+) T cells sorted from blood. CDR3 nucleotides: TGTGCCAGCAGCAAGGGGACAGGGGGTACGCGGCCCCAGCATTTT. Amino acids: CASSKGTGGTRPQHF.